This T cell receptor beta chain was profiled in a study of OX40 agonist ivuxolimab in advanced cancers. Profiled with immunoSEQ multiplex PCR; TCRdb holds only in-frame clones, not every one. Among about 58,000 clones listed, approximately 88% were seen once. On cycle 4 day 1 and cycle 7 day 1, as well as at baseline, blood was sampled. The CDR3 is made up of 15 amino acids. The ends lost 4 bases at V and 7 bases at J; junction bases unmatched: 8. Germline CDR1 is MNHNY and CDR2 is SVGAGI (reference sequence). The sequence came from an adult with an advanced solid tumor such as melanoma, head and neck, liver or kidney cancer. This chain connects TRBV6-6 to TRBJ2-7; 12 bases are a match to TRBD1. The source was CD4+ or CD8+ T cells sorted from blood, collected in a trial of the OX40 agonist ivuxolimab. The CDR3 here is CASSLPGQGAREQYF. In nucleotides, the CDR3 is TGTGCCAGCAGTTTACCGGGACAGGGGGCTCGTGAGCAGTACTTC.